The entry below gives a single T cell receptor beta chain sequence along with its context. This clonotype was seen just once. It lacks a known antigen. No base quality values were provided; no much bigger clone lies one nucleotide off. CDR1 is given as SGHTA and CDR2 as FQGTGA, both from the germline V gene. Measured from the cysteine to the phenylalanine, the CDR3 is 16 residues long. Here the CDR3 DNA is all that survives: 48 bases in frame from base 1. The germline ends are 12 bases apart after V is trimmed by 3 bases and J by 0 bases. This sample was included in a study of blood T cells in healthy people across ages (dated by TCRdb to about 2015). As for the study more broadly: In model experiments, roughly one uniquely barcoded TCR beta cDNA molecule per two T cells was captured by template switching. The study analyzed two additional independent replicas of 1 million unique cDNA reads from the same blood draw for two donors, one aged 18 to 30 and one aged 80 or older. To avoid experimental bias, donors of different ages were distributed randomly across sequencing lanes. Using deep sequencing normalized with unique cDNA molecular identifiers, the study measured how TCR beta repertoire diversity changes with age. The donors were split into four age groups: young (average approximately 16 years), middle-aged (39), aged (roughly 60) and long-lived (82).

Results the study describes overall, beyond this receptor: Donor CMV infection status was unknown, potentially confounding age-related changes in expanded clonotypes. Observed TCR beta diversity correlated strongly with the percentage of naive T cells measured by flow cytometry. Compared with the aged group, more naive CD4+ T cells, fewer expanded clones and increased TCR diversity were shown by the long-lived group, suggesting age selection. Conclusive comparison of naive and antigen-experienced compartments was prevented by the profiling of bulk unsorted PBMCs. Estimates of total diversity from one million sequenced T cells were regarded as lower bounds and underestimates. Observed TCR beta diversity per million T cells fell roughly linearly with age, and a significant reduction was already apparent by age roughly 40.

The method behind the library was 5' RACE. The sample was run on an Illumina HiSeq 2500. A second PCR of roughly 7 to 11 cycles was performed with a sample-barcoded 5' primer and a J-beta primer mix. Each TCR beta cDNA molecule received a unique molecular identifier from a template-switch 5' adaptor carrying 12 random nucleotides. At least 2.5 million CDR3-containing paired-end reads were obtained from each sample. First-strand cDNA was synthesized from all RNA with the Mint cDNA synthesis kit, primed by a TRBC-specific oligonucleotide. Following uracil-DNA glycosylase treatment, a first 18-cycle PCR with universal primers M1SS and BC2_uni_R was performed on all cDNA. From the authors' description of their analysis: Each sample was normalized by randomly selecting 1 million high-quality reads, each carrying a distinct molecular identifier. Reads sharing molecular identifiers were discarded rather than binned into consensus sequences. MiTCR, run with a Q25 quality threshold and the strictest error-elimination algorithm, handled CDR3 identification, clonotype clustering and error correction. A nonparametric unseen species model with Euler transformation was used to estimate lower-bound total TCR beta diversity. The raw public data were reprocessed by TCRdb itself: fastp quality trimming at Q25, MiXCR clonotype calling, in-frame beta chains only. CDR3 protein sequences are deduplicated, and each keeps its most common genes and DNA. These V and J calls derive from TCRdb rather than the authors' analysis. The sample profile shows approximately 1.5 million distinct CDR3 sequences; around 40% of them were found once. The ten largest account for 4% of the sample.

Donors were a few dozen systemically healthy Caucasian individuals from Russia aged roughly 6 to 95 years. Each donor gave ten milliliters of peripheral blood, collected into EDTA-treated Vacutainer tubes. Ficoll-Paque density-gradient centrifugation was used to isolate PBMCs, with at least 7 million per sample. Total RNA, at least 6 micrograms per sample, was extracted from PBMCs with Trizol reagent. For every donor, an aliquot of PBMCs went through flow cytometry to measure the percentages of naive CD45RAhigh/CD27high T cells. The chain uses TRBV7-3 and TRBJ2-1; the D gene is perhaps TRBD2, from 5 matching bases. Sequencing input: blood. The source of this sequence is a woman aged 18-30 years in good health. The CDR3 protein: CASSFSSLSSYNEQFF. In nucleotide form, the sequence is TGTGCCAGCAGCTTTTCTAGCCTTAGCTCCTACAATGAGCAGTTCTTC.